This TCR beta chain stems from a study of glioma-infiltrating T cells. In this sample, this clonotype turned up many times. Its target is not known. Using RNA template, CDR3s of TCR alpha and beta were amplified with iRepertoire arm-PCR. For one-step reverse transcription and amplification, about 90-450 ng of tissue mRNA or PBMC total RNA was used. Via MiXCR, TCRdb re-called the multiplex PCR reads, giving one row per CDR3 protein. The sample has around 190,000 distinct CDR3 sequences; around 42% are singletons. Regarding the study as a whole: Only very few CDR3 sequences appeared in both tissue and blood.

This TCR came from a human donor with low-grade glioma or glioblastoma, undergoing nonglioma brain surgery, or in good health (not recorded which). The sample was glioma tissue, nonneoplastic brain tissue, or PBMCs (not recorded which).

The CDR3 loop reads CSATSGSTDTQYF. In DNA, the CDR3 is TGCAGTGCTACTAGCGGGAGCACAGATACGCAGTATTTT. This chain uses TRBV20-1 with TRBJ2-3, with 8 bases matching TRBD2. The CDR3 has 13 amino acids. J gave up 0 bases and V 4 bases, and 0 bases lay outside the gene matches. CDR1 is DFQATT, CDR2 SNEGSKA, per germline (reference sequence).